These T cell receptor beta chains were read from a single sample in a study of T cell responses to AZD1222 COVID-19 vaccine. Some clones are missing from TCRdb's copy, which holds only in-frame ones; the method was immunoSEQ multiplex PCR. The table has under 200,000 clones, roughly 90% seen once. Sequenced material: peripheral blood, taken on day 0 of AZD1222 vaccination. The receptors were sampled from an adult in good health. CDR3s include the opening cysteine and the closing phenylalanine or tryptophan. A D gene is named only where the DNA matches it firmly. Clone size appears in some rows only: once, few, many, or a class for an expanded clone.

d_call j_call clone_size v_call cdr3_nt cdr3_aa
NA TRBJ1-5 NA TRBV6-2/TRBV6-3 TGTGCCAGCAGTTGGACGGACACGAATCAGCCCCAGCATTTT CASSWTDTNQPQHF
TRBD1 TRBJ1-4 once TRBV5-1 TGCGCCAGCAGCCAGGACAGGGGATGGAGTGAAAAACTGTTTTTT CASSQDRGWSEKLFF
TRBD1 TRBJ1-5 NA TRBV6-5 TGTGCCAGCAGTCAACAGGGGACTAGCAATCAGCCCCAGCATTTT CASSQQGTSNQPQHF
TRBD2 TRBJ2-1 NA TRBV6-5 TGTGCCAGCAGTTACGGGGTAGCGGGAATAGATGAGCAGTTCTTC CASSYGVAGIDEQFF
NA TRBJ2-2 NA TRBV6-4 TGTGCCAGCAGTGACTCGCGGGGTAGCGGCACCGGGGAGCTGTTTTTT CASSDSRGSGTGELFF
NA TRBJ2-1 NA TRBV14 TGTGCCAGCAGCCAAGAGCAGGCCGCAGTATCAAAGCAGTTCTTC CASSQEQAAVSKQFF
NA TRBJ1-1 NA TRBV19 TGTGCCAGTATGGGGGTGGGGAACACTGAAGCTTTCTTT CASMGVGNTEAFF
NA TRBJ2-7 NA TRBV3-1/TRBV3-2 TGTGCCAGCAGCCAAGGGTCCGGGACTGGAACCTACGAGCAGTACTTC CASSQGSGTGTYEQYF
NA TRBJ2-7 NA TRBV7-9 TGTGCCAGCAGCTTAGGACCCACTACCTACGAGCAGTACTTC CASSLGPTTYEQYF
TRBD1 TRBJ1-4 NA TRBV2 TGTGCCAGCAGTGAAGAAGGGACAGCTAATGAAAAACTGTTTTTT CASSEEGTANEKLFF
NA TRBJ1-2 NA TRBV2 TGTGCCAGCATGCAGAGGATAGATGGCTACACCTTC CASMQRIDGYTF